This T cell receptor (beta chain) was captured in a study of blood T cell repertoires in COVID-19. Across the whole study: From the United States, Italy and Spain came samples of acute and convalescent COVID-19.

TCRdb keeps only in-frame clones here, not all; method: immunoSEQ multiplex PCR. The sample shows 81,000 or so clones, around four fifths of them seen only once. CDR1 SGHVS and CDR2 FNYEAQ come from the germline V gene. V dropped 1 base and J dropped 4 bases, with 15 bases sitting between them. The CDR3 length is 16 residues. The receptor comes from a woman aged 70-85 years with active or convalescent COVID-19. This chain connects TRBV7-6 to TRBJ2-3; D possibly corresponds to TRBD2 (5 bases). Sequenced sample: peripheral blood. The CDR3 loop reads CASSLGGYDGADTQYF. CDR3 DNA: TGTGCCAGCAGCTTAGGAGGGTATGATGGCGCAGATACGCAGTATTTT.